The next 4 T cell receptor beta chains were all read from a single sample in a study of siplizumab effects on memory and regulatory T cells. Assay used: immunoSEQ multiplex PCR; TCRdb lists only in-frame clones, some missing. There are 99,000 or so clones in the sample; over 90% occur only once, and 0.55% to 0.8% lies in the top ten. Material: Tregs sorted from blood. The receptors originated from a human donor in good health.

The chain joins TRBV15 to TRBJ2-3, with 8 bases aligning to TRBD1. V lost 5 bases to trimming and J lost 1 base; unmatched junction nucleotides: 8. CDR1 is LNHNV and CDR2 is YYDKDF in the germline V gene (reference sequence). The length of the CDR3 is 16 residues. CDR3 amino acids: CATSPGQGWGTDTQYF. The CDR3 DNA reads as TGTGCCACCAGCCCTGGACAGGGTTGGGGCACAGATACGCAGTATTTT.

The CDR3 DNA sequence: TGTGCCACCAGCAGAGGGACAGCCAATACGCAGTATTTT. It translates to CATSRGTANTQYF. The V and J genes are TRBV15 and TRBJ2-3; TRBD1 might be the D (6 bases). CDR1 is LNHNV and CDR2 is YYDKDF in the germline V gene (reference sequence). The CDR3 contains 13 residues. V lost 1 base and J 7 bases, leaving 9 bases between the germline ends.

The chain links TRBV5-5 to TRBJ2-7; D is tentatively TRBD1 or TRBD2 (5 bases each). Looked up from germline, CDR1 is SGHKS and CDR2 is YYEKEE (reference sequence). Trimming cost V 0 bases and J 1 base, with 11 bases left between them. This CDR3 comprises 15 residues. DNA of the CDR3: TGTGCCAGCAGCTTGGGGGGGTATGCATCCTACGAGCAGTACTTC. Protein sequence: CASSLGGYASYEQYF.

This chain joins TRBV10-2 and TRBJ1-4; D perhaps matches TRBD1 (5 bases). This CDR3 is 15 amino acids long. CDR1 WSHSY and CDR2 SAAADI come from the germline V gene. The V gene lost 7 bases and the J gene lost 6 bases, with 18 bases spanning the gap. Here the CDR3 DNA reads TGCGCCAGCAATCGGCAGGGCCTGGTTCATGAAAAACTGTTTTTT. Translating gives CASNRQGLVHEKLFF.